Described below is a single TCR beta chain sequence and its context. The antigen remains undetermined. This sample is part of a study of shared clonotypes between healthy human individuals. Whole-study findings and limits: Only blood samples were collected, and tissue repertoires likely differ. For naive CD4 cells, approximately 4.7% of clonotypes were shared across a handful of donors.

Every subset had its genomic DNA shared out evenly among several immunoSEQ plates. Profiling relied on immunoSEQ multiplex PCR, and the TCRdb table lists in-frame clones only, not all of them. The data hold 2 million to 3 million clones, with 80% to 95% observed a single time. CD4+ cells underwent separation, giving CD45RA+ naive and CD45RA-negative memory subsets. CDR1 MDHEN and CDR2 SYDVKM come from the germline V gene. Unmatched junction bases numbered 12, after V lost 8 bases and J lost 11 bases. The CDR3 is 13 amino acids. The sample consisted of naive CD4+ T cells from PBMCs. Subset noted: CD45RA+ positively selected. The chain recombines TRBV28 with TRBJ1-1; 9 bases are a match to TRBD1. This receptor was taken from a man between 18 and 35 years old in good health. Some clones in this sample may be carry-over from other donors' samples. In DNA, the CDR3 is TGTGCCAGCGGAAGACAGGGGGTAGGCAGGGCTTTCTTT. It codes for CASGRQGVGRAFF. Full variable domain (rest looked up from reference TRBV28 and TRBJ1-1): DVKVTQSSRYLVKRTGEKVFLECVQDMDHENMFWYRQDPGLGLRLIYFSYDVKMKEKGDIPEGYSVSREKKERFSLILESASTNQTSMYLCASGRQGVGRAFFGQGTRLTVV.